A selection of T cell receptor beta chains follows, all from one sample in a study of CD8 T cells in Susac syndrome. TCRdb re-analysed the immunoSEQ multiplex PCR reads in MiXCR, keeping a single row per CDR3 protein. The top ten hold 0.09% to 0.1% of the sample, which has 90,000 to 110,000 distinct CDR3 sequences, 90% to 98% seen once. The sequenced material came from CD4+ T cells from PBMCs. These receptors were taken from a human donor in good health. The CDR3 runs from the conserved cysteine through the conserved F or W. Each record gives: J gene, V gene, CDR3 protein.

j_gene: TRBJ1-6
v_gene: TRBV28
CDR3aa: CASSLVGRSSYNSPLHF

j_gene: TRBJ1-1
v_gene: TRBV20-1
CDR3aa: CSARAPNTEAFF

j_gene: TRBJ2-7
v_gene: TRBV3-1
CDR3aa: CASSQLGTGHYEQYF

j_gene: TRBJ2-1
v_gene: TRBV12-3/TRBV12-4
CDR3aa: CASSPQGLAEQFF

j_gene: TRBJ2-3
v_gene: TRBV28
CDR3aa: CASSTGQILSSTDTQYF

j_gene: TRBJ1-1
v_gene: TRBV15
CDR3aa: CATDNQGMNTEAFF

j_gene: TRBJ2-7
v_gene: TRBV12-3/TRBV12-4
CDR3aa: CASSLGQGYEQYF

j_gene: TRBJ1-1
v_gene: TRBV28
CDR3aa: CASSDTGGTEAFF

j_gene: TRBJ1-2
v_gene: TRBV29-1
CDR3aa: CSVEDGGVWGYTF

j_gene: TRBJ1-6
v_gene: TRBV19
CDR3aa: CASNPTGGLLNSPLHF

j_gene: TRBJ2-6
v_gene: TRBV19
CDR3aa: CASGRAPTPGANVLTF

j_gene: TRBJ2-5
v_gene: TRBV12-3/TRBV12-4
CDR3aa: CASSLAGHQGETQYF

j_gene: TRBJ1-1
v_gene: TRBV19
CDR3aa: CASSTDRMTEAFF

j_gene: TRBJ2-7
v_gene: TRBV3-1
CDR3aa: CASSQFKGPQYEQYF

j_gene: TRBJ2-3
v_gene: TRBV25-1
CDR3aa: CASSEYPRDSFTDTQYF

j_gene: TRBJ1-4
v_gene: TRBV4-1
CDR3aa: CASSQSGLTNEKLFF

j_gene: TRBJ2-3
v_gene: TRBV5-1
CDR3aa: CASSLQGAYTDTQYF

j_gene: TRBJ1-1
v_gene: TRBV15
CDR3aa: CATSTGARTEAFF

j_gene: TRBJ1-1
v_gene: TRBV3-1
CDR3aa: CASSARDRNTEAFF

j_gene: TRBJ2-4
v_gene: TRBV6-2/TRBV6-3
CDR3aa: CASRTGTPNIQYF

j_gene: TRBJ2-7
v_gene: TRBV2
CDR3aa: CASSGEGEQYF

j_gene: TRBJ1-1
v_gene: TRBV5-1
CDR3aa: CASSSGQGLTEAFF

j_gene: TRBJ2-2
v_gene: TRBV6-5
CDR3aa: CASSYPGLAGASTGELFF

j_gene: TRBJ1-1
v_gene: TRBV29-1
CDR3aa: CSLGGIGTEAFF

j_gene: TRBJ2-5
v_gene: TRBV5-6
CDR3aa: CASSYDRAGETQYF

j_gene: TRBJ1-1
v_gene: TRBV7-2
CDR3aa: CASRIRQGNTEAFF

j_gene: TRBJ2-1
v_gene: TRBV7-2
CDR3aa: CATSGGDEQFF

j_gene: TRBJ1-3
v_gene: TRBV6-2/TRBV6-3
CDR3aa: CASNRDGNSGNTIYF

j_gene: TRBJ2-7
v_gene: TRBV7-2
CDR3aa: CASSSRTGGSYEQYF

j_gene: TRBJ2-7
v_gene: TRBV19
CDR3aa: CASSAEAGRGQQYF

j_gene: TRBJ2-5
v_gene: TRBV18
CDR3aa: CASSPPPARGKETQYF

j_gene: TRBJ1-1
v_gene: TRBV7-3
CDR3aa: CASSLEGSGTEAFF

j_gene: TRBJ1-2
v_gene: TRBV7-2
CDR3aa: CASSKDILVDYGYTF

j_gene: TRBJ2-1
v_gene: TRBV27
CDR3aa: CASSLWARDRALHEQFF

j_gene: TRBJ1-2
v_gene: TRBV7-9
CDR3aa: CASSLRGAYGYTF

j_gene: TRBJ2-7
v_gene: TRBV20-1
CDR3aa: CSVYRTHEQYF

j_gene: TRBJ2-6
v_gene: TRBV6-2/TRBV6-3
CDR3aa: CASSPSAGANVLTF

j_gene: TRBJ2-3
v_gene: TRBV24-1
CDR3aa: CATSDSPSTDTQYF

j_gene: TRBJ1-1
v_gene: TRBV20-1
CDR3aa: CSAGRGNTEAFF

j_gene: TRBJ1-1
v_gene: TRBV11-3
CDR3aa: CASSLAGAGAFF

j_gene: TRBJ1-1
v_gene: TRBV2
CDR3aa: CASSAPGQGYPRAVWIEAFF